This T cell receptor beta chain was profiled in a study of molecular identifiers for immune sequencing clone quantification. Turning to the study itself: Five aliquots were made in replicates from the RNA of about 20,000 or 100,000 naive CD8 cells, and four were sequenced.

As previously described, bulk TCR libraries were made using listed TCR primers. TCRdb re-called the PCR reads through MiXCR, storing one row per CDR3 protein. Of more than 70,000 distinct CDR3 sequences listed, roughly 23% are singletons. Comments on this clonotype: Just one base apart from a much larger clone, this may be a read error.

Input material: naive CD8+ T cells from blood, with Jurkat cell RNA spiked in. Subset defined: FACS-sorted CD8+CD4-CCR7+CD45RA+ naive T cells. The receptor's source is a human donor in good health. Some libraries in this study had Jurkat cell RNA spiked in.

CDR3 in amino acids: CAVSESSVTKNTEAFF. CDR3 DNA: TGTGCCGTCAGTGAGTCGAGTGTCACAAAGAACACTGAAGCTTTCTTT. V is TRBV10-3 and J is TRBJ1-1; D call uncertain. This CDR3 is 16 amino acids long. Germline-derived CDR1 and CDR2 are ENHRY and SYGVKD.